Listed below are T cell receptor beta chains from one sample, sequenced in a study of CD8 T cell repertoires and HIV-1 epitope variants. Assay: immunoSEQ multiplex PCR; the TCRdb copy retains only in-frame clones and omits some. The sample includes about 5,600 clones, roughly 60% of them seen just once. Their cognate antigens are unknown. Sequenced sample: cultured CD8+ T cells derived from PBMCs. Source of these receptors: a male donor with HIV. Each CDR3 is given with its conserved first and last residue. The order of the fields is J gene, V gene, CDR3 protein.

>TRBJ2-7|TRBV29-1
CSVEDDTSYEQYF
>TRBJ2-1|TRBV28
CASSSGTGGFGDNEQFF
>TRBJ1-1|TRBV5-1
CASSFPGTGRNTEAFF
>TRBJ2-6|TRBV10-3
CAISESLGVSGANVLTF
>TRBJ2-7|TRBV28
CASYDRGYEQYF
>TRBJ2-2|TRBV9
CASSVGRFAANTGELFF
>TRBJ2-5|TRBV5-6
CASTLWGEVGLETQYF
>TRBJ1-4|TRBV6-5
CASSSNMDRDEKLFF
>TRBJ2-1|TRBV29-1
CSVEPDPGNEQFF
>TRBJ1-5|TRBV7-2
CASTFDSVNQPQHF
>TRBJ2-1|TRBV27
CASSSLGRERREQFF
>TRBJ1-2|TRBV30
CAWSDSYGYTF
>TRBJ2-5|TRBV29-1
CSVDTGVSETQYF
>TRBJ1-1|TRBV28
CASSPIGQGDTEAFF
>TRBJ2-5|TRBV30
CAWSAVRETQYF
>TRBJ2-1|TRBV2
CASSDPLAGGLYNEQFF
>TRBJ1-1|TRBV30
CAWSEAPEAFF
>TRBJ1-4|TRBV5-4
CASSLVPQGGEKLFF
>TRBJ1-1|TRBV19
CASTSGGSTEAFF
>TRBJ2-1|TRBV5-6
CASSSRPNEQFF
>TRBJ2-7|TRBV4-2
CASSQGKSNEQYF
>TRBJ1-2|TRBV28
CASSPVWTYGYTF
>TRBJ1-4|TRBV6-1
CASSEGSLNEKLFF
>TRBJ1-4|TRBV6-5
CASSRILGANEKLFF
>TRBJ2-7|TRBV2
CASRTRTGSTYEQYF
>TRBJ1-1|TRBV9
CASSFQTGRNTEAFF
>TRBJ1-6|TRBV6-6
CASTPDRAYNSPLHF
>TRBJ2-3|TRBV6-4
CASSGERAGTDTQYF
>TRBJ2-4|TRBV6-1
CASGDRMAKNIQYF
>TRBJ2-7|TRBV7-2
CASSLISGSSHEQYF
>TRBJ2-7|TRBV16
CASSPGGDYEQYF
>TRBJ1-1|TRBV4-2
CASSQDRQLNMNTEAFF
>TRBJ2-7|TRBV4-1
CASSQAKYSYEQYF
>TRBJ2-1|TRBV7-8
CASSFRLAGDNEQFF
>TRBJ1-1|TRBV30
CAWSHQGDTEAFF
>TRBJ1-2|TRBV6-6
CASSYNYGYTF
>TRBJ2-1|TRBV5-3
CARSALPSGPSSYNEQFF
>TRBJ1-5|TRBV5-3
CARSGTDYRALGERNQPQHF
>TRBJ2-7|TRBV27
CASSLGTGSYEQYF
>TRBJ2-3|TRBV6-5
CASSYSDFSTDTQYF
>TRBJ1-2|TRBV18
CASSPPAGNGYTF
>TRBJ2-7|TRBV10-3
CAISDIGGPHEQYF
>TRBJ2-1|TRBV11-2
CASSLVAGAYNEQFF
>TRBJ1-1|TRBV5-6
CASTLDRGGTEAFF
>TRBJ1-5|TRBV7-9
CASSLAEGLGPQHF
>TRBJ1-1|TRBV2
CASSDGMNTEAFF
>TRBJ2-5|TRBV6-5
CASSSLDRVLNF
>TRBJ2-1|TRBV18
CASSPGLAGNEQFF
>TRBJ2-7|TRBV5-5
CASSFWSYEQYF
>TRBJ2-1|TRBV5-6
CASSLVQANEQFF
>TRBJ2-7|TRBV28
CASSFPGGYYEQYF
>TRBJ2-2|TRBV6-5
CASSYGGAPGELFF
>TRBJ1-1|TRBV7-8
CASSPRVLNTEAFF
>TRBJ2-7|TRBV4-2
CASSQNSGYEQYF
>TRBJ1-5|TRBV4-2
CASSYEAVGSNQPQHF
>TRBJ1-1|TRBV7-9
CASSFPSWDHTRTTEAFF
>TRBJ2-7|TRBV28
CASSSPPFYEQYF
>TRBJ1-4|TRBV7-9
CASSGSVGEKLFF
>TRBJ2-3|TRBV9
CASSASGDTQYF